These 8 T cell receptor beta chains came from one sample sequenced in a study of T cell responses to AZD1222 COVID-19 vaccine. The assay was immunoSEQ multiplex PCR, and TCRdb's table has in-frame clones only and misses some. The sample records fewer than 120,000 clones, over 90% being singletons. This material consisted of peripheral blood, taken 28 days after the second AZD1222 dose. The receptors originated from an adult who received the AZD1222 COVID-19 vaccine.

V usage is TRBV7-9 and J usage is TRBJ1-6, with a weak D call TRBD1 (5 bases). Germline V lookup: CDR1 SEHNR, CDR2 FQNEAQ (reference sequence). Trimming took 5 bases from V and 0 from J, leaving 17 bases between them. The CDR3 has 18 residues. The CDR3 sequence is CASSPPGLPNSYNSPLHF. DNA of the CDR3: TGTGCCAGCAGCCCACCGGGACTGCCTAACTCCTATAATTCACCCCTCCACTTT.

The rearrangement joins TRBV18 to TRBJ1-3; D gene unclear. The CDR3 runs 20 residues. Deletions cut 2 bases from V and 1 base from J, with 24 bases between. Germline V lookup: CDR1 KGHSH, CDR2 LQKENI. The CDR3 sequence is CASSPSMSGAGSSSGNTIYF. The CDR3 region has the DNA TGTGCCAGCTCACCATCGATGTCGGGAGCCGGGAGCTCTTCTGGAAACACCATATATTTT.

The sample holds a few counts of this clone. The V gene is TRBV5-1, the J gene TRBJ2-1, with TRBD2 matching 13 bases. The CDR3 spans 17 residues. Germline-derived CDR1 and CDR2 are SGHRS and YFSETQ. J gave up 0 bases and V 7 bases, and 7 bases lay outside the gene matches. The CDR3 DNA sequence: TGCGCCAGCCGATGGACTAGCGGGAGCCCCTCCTACAATGAGCAGTTCTTC. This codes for CASRWTSGSPSYNEQFF.

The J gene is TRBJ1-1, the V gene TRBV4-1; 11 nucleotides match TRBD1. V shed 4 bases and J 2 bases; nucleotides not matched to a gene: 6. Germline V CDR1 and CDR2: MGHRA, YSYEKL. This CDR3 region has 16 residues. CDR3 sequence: CASSPWTGGTNTEAFF. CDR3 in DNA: TGCGCCAGCAGCCCGTGGACAGGGGGCACAAACACTGAAGCTTTCTTT.

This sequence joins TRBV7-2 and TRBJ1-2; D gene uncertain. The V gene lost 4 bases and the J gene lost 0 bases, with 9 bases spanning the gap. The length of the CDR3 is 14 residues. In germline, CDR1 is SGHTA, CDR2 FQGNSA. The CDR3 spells CASSSPGTNYGYTF. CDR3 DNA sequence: TGTGCCAGCAGCTCCCCCGGGACTAACTATGGCTACACCTTC.

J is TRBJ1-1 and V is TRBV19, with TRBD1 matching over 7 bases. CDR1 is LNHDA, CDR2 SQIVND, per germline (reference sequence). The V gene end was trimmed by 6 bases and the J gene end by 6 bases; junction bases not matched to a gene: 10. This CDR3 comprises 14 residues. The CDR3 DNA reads TGTGCCAGTAGATACGACAGGGCCGTCGCTGAAGCTTTCTTT. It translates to CASRYDRAVAEAFF. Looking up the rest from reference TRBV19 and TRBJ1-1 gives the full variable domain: DGGITQSPKYLFRKEGQNVTLSCEQNLNHDAMYWYRQDPGQGLRLIYYSQIVNDFQKGDIAEGYSVSREKKESFPLTVTSAQKNPTAFYLCASRYDRAVAEAFFGQGTRLTVV.

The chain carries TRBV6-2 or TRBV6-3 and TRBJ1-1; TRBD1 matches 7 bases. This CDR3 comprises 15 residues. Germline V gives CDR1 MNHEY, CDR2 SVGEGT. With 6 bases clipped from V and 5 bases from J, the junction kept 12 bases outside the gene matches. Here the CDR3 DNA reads TGTGCCAGCAGCCAAAACAGGGGCGGGCGAACTGAAGCTTTCTTT. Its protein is CASSQNRGGRTEAFF.

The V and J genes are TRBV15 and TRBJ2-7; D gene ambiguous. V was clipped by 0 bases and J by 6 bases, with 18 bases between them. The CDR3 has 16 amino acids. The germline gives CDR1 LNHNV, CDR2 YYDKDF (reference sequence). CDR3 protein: CATSREGGGFTTEQYF. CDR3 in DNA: TGTGCCACCAGCAGAGAAGGCGGCGGATTTACTACCGAGCAGTACTTC.